This T cell receptor beta chain was profiled in a study of T-cell memory formation after mild COVID-19. Study-level information: Largely, TCR clusters stayed within a single donor. Findings and caveats of the study: Those CD4+ clones that contracted were mainly in CM and EM (CD8+ ones in EMRA). Pre-infection memory already had some responding clones, implying cross-reactive memory joined.

TCRdb redid the calling of the 5' RACE reads with MiXCR, one entry per CDR3 protein. Here the sample spans approximately 250,000 distinct CDR3 sequences, 16% being singletons. Comments on this clonotype: Antigen unknown.

Germline V gene lookup returns CDR1 LGHNA and CDR2 YSLEER. The CDR3 covers 14 residues. Trimming took off 2 bases at V and 8 bases at J, with 14 bases between the two ends. The receptor was derived from a man younger than 35 who had mild COVID-19 (a few samples of this study predate the infection). Cell type and time point are not known. The sequencing sample was made of PBMCs or a T cell subset sorted from them (not recorded which). This sequence joins TRBV4-3 and TRBJ2-3; D may be TRBD1 (5 bases). The CDR3 protein is CASSQRGEDGTQYF. Written as DNA, the CDR3 is TGCGCCAGCAGCCAAAGGGGCGAGGATGGTACGCAGTATTTT.